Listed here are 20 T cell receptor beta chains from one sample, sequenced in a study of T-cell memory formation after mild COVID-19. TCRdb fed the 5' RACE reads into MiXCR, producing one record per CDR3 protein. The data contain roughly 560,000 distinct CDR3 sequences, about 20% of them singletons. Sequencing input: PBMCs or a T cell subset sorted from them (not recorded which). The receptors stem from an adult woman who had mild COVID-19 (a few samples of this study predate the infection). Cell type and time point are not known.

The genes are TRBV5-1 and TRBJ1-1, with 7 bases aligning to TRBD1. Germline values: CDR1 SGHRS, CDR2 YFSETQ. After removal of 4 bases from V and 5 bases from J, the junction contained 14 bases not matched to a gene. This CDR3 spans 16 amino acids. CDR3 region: CASSPGGPLVGTEAFF. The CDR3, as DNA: TGCGCCAGCAGCCCAGGGGGTCCCCTTGTGGGGACTGAAGCTTTCTTT.

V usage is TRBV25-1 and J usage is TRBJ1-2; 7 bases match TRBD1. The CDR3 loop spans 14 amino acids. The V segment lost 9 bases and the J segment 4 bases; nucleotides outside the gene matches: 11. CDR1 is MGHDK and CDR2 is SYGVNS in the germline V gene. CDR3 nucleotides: TGTGCCAGTTCCGGACAGGAGGTTCTCTATGGCTACACCTTC. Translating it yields CASSGQEVLYGYTF.

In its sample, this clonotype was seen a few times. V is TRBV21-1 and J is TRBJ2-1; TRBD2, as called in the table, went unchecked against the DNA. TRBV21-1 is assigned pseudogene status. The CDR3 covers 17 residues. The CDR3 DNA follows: TGTGCCAGCAGCAAAGTAGATGCGGGCCCGTCCTACAATGAGCAGTTCTTC. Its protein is CASSKVDAGPSYNEQFF.

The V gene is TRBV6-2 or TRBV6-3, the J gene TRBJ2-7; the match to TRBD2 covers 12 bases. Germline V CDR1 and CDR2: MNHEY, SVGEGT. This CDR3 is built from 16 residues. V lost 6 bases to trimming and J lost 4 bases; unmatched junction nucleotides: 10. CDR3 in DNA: TGTGCCAGCAGCTCCCGACTAGCGGGAGTGGTATACGAGCAGTACTTC. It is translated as CASSSRLAGVVYEQYF.

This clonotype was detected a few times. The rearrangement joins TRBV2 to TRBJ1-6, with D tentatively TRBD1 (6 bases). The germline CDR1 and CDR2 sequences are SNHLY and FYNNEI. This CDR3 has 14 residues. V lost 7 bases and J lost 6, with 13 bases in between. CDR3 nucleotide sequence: TGTGCCAGCACGGGGGCGCGAATTAATTCACCCCTCCACTTT. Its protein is CASTGARINSPLHF.

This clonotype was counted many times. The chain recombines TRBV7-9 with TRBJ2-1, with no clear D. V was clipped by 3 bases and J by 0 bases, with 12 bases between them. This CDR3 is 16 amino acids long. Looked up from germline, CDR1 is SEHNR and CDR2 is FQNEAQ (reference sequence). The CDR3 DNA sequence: TGTGCCAGCAGCTTGGAAAGGCCCAACTCCTACAATGAGCAGTTCTTC. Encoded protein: CASSLERPNSYNEQFF. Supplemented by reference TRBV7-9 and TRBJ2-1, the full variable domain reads DTGVSQNPRHKITKRGQNVTFRCDPISEHNRLYWYRQTLGQGPEFLTYFQNEAQLEKSRLLSDRFSAERPKGSFSTLEIQRTEQGDSAMYLCASSLERPNSYNEQFFGPGTRLTVL.

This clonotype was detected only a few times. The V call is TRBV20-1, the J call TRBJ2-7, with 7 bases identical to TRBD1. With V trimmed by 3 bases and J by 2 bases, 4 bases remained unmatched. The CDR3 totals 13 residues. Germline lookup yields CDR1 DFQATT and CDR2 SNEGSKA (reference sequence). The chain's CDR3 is CSARQGDPYEQYF. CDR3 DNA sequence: TGCAGTGCTAGGCAGGGGGACCCCTACGAGCAGTACTTC.

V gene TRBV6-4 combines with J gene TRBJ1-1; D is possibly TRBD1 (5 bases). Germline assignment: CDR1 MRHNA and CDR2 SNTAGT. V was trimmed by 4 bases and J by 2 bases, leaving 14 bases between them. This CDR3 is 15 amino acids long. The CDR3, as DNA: TGTGCCAGCAGTGGGGAGGCAGGGCCAAACACTGAAGCTTTCTTT. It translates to CASSGEAGPNTEAFF.

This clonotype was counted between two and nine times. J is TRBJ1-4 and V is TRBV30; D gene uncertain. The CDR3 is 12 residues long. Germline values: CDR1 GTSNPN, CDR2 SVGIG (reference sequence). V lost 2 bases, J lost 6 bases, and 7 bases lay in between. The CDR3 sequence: CAWSHTHEKLFF. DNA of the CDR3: TGTGCCTGGAGTCATACCCATGAAAAACTGTTTTTT.

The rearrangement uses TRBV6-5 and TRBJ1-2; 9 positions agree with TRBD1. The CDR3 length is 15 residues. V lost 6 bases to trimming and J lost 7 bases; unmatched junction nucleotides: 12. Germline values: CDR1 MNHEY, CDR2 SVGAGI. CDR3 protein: CASSRRRGQGLGYTF. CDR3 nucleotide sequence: TGTGCCAGCAGCCGCCGTCGGGGACAGGGACTTGGCTACACCTTC.

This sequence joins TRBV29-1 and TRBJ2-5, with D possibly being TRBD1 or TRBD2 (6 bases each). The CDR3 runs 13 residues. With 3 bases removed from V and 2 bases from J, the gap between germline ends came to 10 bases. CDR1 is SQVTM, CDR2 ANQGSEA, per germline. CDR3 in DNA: TGCAGCGTTGATGGGGGGCAGCAAGAGACCCAGTACTTC. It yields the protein CSVDGGQQETQYF.

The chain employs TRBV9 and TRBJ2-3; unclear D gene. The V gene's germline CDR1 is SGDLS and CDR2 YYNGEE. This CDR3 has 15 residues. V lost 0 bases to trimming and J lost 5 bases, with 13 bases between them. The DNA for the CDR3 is TGTGCCAGCAGCGTAGACACCGTCGCTGAAGATACGCAGTATTTT. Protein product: CASSVDTVAEDTQYF.

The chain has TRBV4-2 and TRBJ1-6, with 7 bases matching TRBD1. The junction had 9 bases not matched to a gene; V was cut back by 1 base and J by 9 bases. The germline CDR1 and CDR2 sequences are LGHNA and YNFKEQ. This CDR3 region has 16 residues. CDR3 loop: CASSQVPGQYLSPLHF. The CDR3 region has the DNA TGTGCCAGCAGCCAAGTACCGGGACAGTATCTTTCACCCCTCCACTTT.

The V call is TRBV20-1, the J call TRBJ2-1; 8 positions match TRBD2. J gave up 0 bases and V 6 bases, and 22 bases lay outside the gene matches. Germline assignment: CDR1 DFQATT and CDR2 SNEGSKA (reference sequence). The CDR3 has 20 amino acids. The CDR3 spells CSARKLLEPSGGPSYNEQFF. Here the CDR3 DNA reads TGCAGTGCGAGGAAATTACTAGAGCCCAGCGGGGGCCCCTCCTACAATGAGCAGTTCTTC.

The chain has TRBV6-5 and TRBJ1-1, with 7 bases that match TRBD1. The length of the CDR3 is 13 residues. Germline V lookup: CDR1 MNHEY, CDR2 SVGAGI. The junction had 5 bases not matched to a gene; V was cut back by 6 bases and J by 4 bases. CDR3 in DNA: TGTGCCAGCAGGGGTCACAGGGGCACTGAAGCTTTCTTT. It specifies CASRGHRGTEAFF.

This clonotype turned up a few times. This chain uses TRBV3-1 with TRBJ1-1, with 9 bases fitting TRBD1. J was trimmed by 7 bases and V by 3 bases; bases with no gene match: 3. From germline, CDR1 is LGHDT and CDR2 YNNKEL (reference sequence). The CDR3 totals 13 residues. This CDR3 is CASSHEDRGEAFF. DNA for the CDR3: TGTGCCAGCAGCCATGAGGACAGGGGTGAAGCTTTCTTT.

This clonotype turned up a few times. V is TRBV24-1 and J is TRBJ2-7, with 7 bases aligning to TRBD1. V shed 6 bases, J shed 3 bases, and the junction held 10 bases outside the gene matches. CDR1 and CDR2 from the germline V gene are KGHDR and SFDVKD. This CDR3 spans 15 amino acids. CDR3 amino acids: CATSSRDSGFYEQYF. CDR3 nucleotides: TGTGCCACCAGTTCCCGGGACAGCGGCTTCTACGAGCAGTACTTC.

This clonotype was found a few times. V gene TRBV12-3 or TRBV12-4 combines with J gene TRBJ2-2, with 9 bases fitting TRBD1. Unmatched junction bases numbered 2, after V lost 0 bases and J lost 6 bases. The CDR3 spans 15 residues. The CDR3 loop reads CASSLAYRGPGELFF. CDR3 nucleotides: TGTGCCAGCAGTTTAGCGTACAGGGGGCCCGGGGAGCTGTTTTTT.

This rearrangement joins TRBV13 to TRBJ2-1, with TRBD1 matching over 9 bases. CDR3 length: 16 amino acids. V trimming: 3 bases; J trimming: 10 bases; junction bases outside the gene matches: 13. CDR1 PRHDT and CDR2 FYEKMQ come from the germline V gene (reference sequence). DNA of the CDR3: TGTGCCAGCAGCTTTAAACAGGGACAGGGAGGACTGGAGCAGTTCTTC. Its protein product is CASSFKQGQGGLEQFF.

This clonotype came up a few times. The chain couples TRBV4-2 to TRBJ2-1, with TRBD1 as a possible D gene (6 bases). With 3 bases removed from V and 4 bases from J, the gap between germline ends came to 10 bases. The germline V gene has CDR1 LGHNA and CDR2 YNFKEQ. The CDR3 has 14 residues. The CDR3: CASSHRQEYNEQFF. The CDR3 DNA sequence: TGTGCCAGCAGCCACCGACAGGAGTACAATGAGCAGTTCTTC.